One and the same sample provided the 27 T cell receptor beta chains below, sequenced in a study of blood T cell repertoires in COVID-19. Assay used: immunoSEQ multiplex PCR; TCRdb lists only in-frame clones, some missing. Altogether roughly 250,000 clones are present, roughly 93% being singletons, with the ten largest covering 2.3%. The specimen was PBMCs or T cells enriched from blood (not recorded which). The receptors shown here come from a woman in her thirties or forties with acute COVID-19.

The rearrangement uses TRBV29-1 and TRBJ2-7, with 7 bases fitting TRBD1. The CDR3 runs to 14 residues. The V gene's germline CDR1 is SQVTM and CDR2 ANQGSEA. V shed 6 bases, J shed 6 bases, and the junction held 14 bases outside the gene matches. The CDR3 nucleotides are TGCAGCGTGGGGTTCGTGGACAGGTGGACCGAGCAGTACTTC. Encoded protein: CSVGFVDRWTEQYF.

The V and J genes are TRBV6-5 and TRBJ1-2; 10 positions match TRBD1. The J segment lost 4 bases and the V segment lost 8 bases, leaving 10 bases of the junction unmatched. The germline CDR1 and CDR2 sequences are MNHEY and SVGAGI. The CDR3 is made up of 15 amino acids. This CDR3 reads CASSDPGTGVYGYTF. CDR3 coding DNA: TGTGCCAGCTCAGATCCAGGGACAGGGGTCTATGGCTACACCTTC.

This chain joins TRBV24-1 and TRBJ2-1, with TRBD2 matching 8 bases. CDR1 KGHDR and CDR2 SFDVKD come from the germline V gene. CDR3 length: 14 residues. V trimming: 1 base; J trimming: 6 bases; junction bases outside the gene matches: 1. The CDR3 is CATSDFLAGNEQFF. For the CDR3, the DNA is TGTGCCACCAGTGATTTTCTAGCGGGCAATGAGCAGTTCTTC.

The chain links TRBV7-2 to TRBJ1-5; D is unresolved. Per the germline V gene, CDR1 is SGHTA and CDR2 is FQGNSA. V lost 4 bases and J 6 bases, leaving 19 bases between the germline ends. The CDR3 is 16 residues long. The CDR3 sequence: CASSYTREGSGQPQHF. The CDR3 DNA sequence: TGTGCCAGCAGCTACACGCGGGAGGGTTCCGGTCAGCCCCAGCATTTT.

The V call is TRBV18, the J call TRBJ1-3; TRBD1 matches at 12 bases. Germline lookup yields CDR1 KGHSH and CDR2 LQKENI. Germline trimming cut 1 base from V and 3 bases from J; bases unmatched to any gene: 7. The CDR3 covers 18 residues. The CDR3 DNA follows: TGTGCCAGCTCACCACTGGGACAGGGGGCGCAGAATGGAAACACCATATATTTT. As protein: CASSPLGQGAQNGNTIYF.

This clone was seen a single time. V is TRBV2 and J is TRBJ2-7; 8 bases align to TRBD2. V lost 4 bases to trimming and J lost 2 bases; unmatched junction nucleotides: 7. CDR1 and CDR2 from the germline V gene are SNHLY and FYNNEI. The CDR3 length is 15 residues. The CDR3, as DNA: TGTGCCAGCAGTGCCGAGCGGGGGCCAACCTACGAGCAGTACTTC. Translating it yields CASSAERGPTYEQYF.

CDR3 nucleotides: TGTGCCAGCAGCCTAGACAGGGGGAGGGCTGAAGCTTTCTTT. Its protein is CASSLDRGRAEAFF. The chain links TRBV6-5 to TRBJ1-1; TRBD1 agrees at 9 bases. The CDR3 covers 14 residues. Germline trimming cut 6 bases from V and 6 bases from J; bases unmatched to any gene: 8. CDR1 is MNHEY and CDR2 is SVGAGI in the germline V gene.

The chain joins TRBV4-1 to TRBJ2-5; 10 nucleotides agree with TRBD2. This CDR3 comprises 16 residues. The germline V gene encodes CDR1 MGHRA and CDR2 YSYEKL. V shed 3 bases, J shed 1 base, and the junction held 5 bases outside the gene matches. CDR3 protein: CASSQGLAGGQETQYF. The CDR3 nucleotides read TGCGCCAGCAGCCAGGGATTAGCGGGGGGCCAAGAGACCCAGTACTTC.

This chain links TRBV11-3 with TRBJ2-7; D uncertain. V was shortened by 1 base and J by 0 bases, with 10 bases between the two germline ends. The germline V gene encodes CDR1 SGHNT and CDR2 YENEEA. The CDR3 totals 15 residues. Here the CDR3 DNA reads TGTGCCAGCAGCTTAGGCTCGAGTAGCTCCTACGAGCAGTACTTC. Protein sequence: CASSLGSSSSYEQYF.

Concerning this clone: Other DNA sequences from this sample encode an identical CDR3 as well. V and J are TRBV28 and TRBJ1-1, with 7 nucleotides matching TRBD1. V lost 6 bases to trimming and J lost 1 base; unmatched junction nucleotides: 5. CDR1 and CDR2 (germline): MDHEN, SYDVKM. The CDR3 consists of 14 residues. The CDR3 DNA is TGTGCCAGCAGACTCGGGACAGAGAACACTGAAGCTTTCTTT. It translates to CASRLGTENTEAFF.

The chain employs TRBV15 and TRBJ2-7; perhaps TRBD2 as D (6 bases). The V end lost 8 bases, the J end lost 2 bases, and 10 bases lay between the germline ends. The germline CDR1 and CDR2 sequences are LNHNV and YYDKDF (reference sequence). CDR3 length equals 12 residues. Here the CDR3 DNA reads TGTGCCACCTCGGGGGTTACCTACGAGCAGTACTTC. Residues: CATSGVTYEQYF.

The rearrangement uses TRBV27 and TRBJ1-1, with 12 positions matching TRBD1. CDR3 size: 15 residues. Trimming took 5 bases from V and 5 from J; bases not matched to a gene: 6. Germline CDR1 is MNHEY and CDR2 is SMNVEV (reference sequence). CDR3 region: CASSHWDRGRTEAFF. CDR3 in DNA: TGTGCCAGCAGTCACTGGGACAGGGGGCGGACTGAAGCTTTCTTT.

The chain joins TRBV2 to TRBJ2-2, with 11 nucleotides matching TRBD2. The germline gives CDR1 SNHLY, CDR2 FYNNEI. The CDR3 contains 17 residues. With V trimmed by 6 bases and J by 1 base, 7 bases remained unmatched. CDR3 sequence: CASSDPGLAGNTGELFF. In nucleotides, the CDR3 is TGTGCCAGCAGCGACCCCGGACTAGCGGGGAACACCGGGGAGCTGTTTTTT. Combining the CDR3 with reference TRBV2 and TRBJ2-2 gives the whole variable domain EPEVTQTPSHQVTQMGQEVILRCVPISNHLYFYWYRQILGQKVEFLVSFYNNEISEKSEIFDDQFSVERPDGSNFTLKIRSTKLEDSAMYFCASSDPGLAGNTGELFFGEGSRLTVL.

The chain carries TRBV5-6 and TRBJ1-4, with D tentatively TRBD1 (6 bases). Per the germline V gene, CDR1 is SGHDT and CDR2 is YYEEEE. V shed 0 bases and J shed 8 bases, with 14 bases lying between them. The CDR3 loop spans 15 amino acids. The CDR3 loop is CASSLDAGAGEKLFF. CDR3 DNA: TGTGCCAGCAGCTTGGATGCGGGGGCAGGGGAAAAACTGTTTTTT.

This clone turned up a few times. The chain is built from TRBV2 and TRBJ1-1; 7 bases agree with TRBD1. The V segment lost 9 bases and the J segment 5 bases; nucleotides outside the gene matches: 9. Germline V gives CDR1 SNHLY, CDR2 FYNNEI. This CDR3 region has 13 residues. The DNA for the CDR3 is TGTGCCAGAAGACAGGGAGAGTGGACTGAAGCTTTCTTT. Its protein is CARRQGEWTEAFF.

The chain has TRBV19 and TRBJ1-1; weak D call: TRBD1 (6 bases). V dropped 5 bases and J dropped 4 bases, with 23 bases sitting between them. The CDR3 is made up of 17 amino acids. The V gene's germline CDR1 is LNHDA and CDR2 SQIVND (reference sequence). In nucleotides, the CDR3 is TGTGCCAGTAGTGCCCGGGGGGGGGCCATCCCGAGCACTGAAGCTTTCTTT. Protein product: CASSARGGAIPSTEAFF.

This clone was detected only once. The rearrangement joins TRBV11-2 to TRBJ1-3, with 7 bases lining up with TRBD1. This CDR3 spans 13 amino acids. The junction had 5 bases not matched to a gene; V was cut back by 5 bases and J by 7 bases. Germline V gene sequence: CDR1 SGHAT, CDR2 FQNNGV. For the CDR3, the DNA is TGTGCCAGCAGCCTACAGGGGATGAACACCATATATTTT. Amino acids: CASSLQGMNTIYF. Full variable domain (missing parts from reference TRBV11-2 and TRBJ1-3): EAGVAQSPRYKIIEKRQSVAFWCNPISGHATLYWYQQILGQGPKLLIQFQNNGVVDDSQLPKDRFSAERLKGVDSTLKIQPAKLEDSAVYLCASSLQGMNTIYFGEGSWLTVV.

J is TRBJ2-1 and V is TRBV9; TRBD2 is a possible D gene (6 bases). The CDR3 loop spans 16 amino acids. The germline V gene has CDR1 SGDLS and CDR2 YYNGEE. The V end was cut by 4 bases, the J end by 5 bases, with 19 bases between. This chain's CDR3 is CASSRGSPAENNEQFF. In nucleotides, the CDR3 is TGTGCCAGCAGCCGGGGGTCCCCCGCTGAGAACAATGAGCAGTTCTTC.

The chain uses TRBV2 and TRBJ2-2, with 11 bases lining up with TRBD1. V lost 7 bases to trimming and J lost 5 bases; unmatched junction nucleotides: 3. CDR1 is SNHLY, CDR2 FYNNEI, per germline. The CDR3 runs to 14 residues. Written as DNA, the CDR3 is TGTGCCAGCACTGGGACAGGGGGGACCGGGGAGCTGTTTTTT. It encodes CASTGTGGTGELFF. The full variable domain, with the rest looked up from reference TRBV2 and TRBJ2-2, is EPEVTQTPSHQVTQMGQEVILRCVPISNHLYFYWYRQILGQKVEFLVSFYNNEISEKSEIFDDQFSVERPDGSNFTLKIRSTKLEDSAMYFCASTGTGGTGELFFGEGSRLTVL.

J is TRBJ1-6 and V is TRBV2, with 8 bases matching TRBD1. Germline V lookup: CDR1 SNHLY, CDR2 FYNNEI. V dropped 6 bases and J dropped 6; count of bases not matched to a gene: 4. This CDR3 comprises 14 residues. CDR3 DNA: TGTGCCAGCAGAGGAACAGGGGGTAATTCACCCCTCCACTTT. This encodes CASRGTGGNSPLHF.

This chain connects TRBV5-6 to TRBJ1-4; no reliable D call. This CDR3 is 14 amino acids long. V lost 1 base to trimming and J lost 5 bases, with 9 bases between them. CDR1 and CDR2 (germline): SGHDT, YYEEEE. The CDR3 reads CASSLSQVNEKLFF. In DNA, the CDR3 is TGTGCCAGCAGCTTGAGTCAGGTGAATGAAAAACTGTTTTTT. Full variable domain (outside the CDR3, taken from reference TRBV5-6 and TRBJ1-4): DAGVTQSPTHLIKTRGQQVTLRCSPKSGHDTVSWYQQALGQGPQFIFQYYEEEERQRGNFPDRFSGHQFPNYSSELNVNALLLGDSALYLCASSLSQVNEKLFFGSGTQLSVL.

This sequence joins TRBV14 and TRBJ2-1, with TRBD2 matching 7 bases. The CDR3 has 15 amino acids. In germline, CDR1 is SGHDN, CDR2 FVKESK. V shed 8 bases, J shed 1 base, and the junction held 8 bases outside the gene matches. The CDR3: CASGREPGSYNEQFF. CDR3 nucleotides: TGTGCCAGCGGGCGGGAGCCGGGGTCCTACAATGAGCAGTTCTTC.

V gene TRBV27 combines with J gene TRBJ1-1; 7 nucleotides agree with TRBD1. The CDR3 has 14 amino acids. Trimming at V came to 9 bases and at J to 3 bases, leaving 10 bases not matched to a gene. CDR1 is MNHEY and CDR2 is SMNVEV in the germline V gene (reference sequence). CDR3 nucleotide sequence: TGTGCCAGTTCGTCCCGGGACAGATACACTGAAGCTTTCTTT. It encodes CASSSRDRYTEAFF.

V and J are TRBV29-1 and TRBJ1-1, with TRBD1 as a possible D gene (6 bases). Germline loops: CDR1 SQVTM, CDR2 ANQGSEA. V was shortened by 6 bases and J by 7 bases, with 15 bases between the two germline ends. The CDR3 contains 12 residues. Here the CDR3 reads CSVIFLGGEAFF. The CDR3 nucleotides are TGCAGCGTGATTTTTTTAGGGGGTGAAGCTTTCTTT.

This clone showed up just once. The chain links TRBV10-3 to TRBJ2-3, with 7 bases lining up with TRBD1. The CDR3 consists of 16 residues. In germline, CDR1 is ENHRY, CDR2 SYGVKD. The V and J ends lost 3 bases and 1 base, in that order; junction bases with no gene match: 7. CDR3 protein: CAISELDRAGTDTQYF. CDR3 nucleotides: TGTGCCATCAGTGAATTAGACAGGGCGGGCACAGATACGCAGTATTTT.

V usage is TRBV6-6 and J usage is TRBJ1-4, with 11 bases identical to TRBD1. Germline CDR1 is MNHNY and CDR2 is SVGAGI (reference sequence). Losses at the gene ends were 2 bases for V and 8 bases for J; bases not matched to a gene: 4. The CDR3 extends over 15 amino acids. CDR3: CASSYPGTGGEKLFF. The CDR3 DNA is TGTGCCAGCAGTTACCCCGGGACAGGGGGGGAAAAACTGTTTTTT.

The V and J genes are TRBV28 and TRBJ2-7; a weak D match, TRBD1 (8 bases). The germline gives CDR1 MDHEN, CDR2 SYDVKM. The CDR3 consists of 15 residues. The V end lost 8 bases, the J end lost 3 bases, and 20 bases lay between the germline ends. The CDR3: CASLGGTGVIYEQYF. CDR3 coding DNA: TGTGCCAGCTTGGGAGGGACAGGCGTGATCTACGAGCAGTACTTC.